The 30 T cell receptor beta chains presented below share a single source sample, sequenced in a study of CD8 T cells in ankylosing spondylitis. Each CDR3 protein gets one entry after TCRdb re-called the 5' RACE reads with MiXCR. The sample lists 350,000 or so distinct CDR3 sequences; roughly 14% were seen once. Sequencing used blood, either unsorted or a sorted T cell fraction (not recorded which). Receptor source: a male donor with ankylosing spondylitis or in good health (not recorded which).

This clonotype was recorded a few times. For the CDR3, the DNA is TGTGCCACCCACATCCAATTGGGAAACACCGGGGAGCTGTTTTTT. Its translation is CATHIQLGNTGELFF. The chain recombines TRBV6-1 with TRBJ2-2, with D unclear. From germline, CDR1 is MNHNS and CDR2 SASEGT. The CDR3 has 15 residues. Between the trimmed V and J ends, which lost 10 bases and 2 bases, there was a span of 17 bases.

The V gene is TRBV7-9, the J gene TRBJ2-2; D unclear. Germline CDR1 reads SEHNR; CDR2 reads FQNEAQ (reference sequence). V dropped 1 base and J dropped 7 bases, with 7 bases sitting between them. This CDR3 has 13 residues. CDR3 coding DNA: TGTGCCAGCAGCTTAGAGGCCATCGGGGAGCTGTTTTTT. Its translation is CASSLEAIGELFF.

This clonotype was seen ten or more times. The chain links TRBV3-1 to TRBJ2-3; D is perhaps TRBD2 (5 bases). CDR3 length: 16 residues. Deletions cut 4 bases from V and 2 bases from J, with 16 bases between. The germline gives CDR1 LGHDT, CDR2 YNNKEL (reference sequence). The CDR3 nucleotides are TGTGCCAGCAGCCCCCTTGAGGGAAGGAACACAGATACGCAGTATTTT. Amino acid sequence: CASSPLEGRNTDTQYF.

This clonotype came up a few times. The chain combines TRBV20-1 with TRBJ2-1; D uncertain. This CDR3 has 11 amino acids. Trimming removed 1 base at V and 9 bases at J, with 7 bases between. Germline-derived CDR1 and CDR2 are DFQATT and SNEGSKA (reference sequence). The CDR3 region is CSARGWGEQFF. The CDR3 bases are TGCAGTGCTAGAGGGTGGGGTGAGCAGTTCTTC.

This chain joins TRBV10-3 and TRBJ2-1; a possible D gene is TRBD2 (6 bases). The germline CDR1 and CDR2 sequences are ENHRY and SYGVKD. Trimming took off 6 bases at V and 9 bases at J, with 18 bases between the two ends. This CDR3 contains 14 residues. CDR3 sequence: CAIRGGIGLGEQFF. In DNA, the CDR3 is TGTGCCATCAGGGGAGGAATTGGGCTAGGTGAGCAGTTCTTC.

This clonotype was counted once. The chain employs TRBV5-1 and TRBJ2-7, with D possibly TRBD1 on 5 matching bases. Between the trimmed V and J ends, which lost 6 bases and 1 base, there was a span of 11 bases. Germline CDR1 SGHRS, CDR2 YFSETQ. The CDR3 has 13 amino acids. The CDR3 bases are TGCGCCAGCAATCCGACAGATTCCTACGAGCAGTACTTC. Translation gives CASNPTDSYEQYF.

V gene TRBV3-1 combines with J gene TRBJ2-2; 7 positions match TRBD2. V was clipped by 4 bases and J by 5 bases; unmatched bases: 13. The CDR3 totals 17 residues. Per germline, CDR1 LGHDT and CDR2 YNNKEL (reference sequence). CDR3 amino acids: CASSLEGILRGTGELFF. CDR3 in DNA: TGTGCCAGCAGCCTAGAGGGGATCTTGCGGGGGACCGGGGAGCTGTTTTTT.

J is TRBJ1-5 and V is TRBV12-3 or TRBV12-4, with D maybe TRBD1 (5 bases). The CDR3 spans 17 residues. The V end lost 1 base, the J end lost 4 bases, and 17 bases lay between the germline ends. CDR3 sequence: CASSLGSETGRNQPQHF. The CDR3 nucleotides are TGTGCCAGCAGTTTAGGTTCCGAGACGGGGCGGAATCAGCCCCAGCATTTT.

The chain carries TRBV10-3 and TRBJ2-3; 7 nucleotides line up with TRBD2. The CDR3 totals 16 residues. V lost 0 bases and J lost 7; bases outside the gene matches: 10. Germline CDR1 and CDR2: ENHRY and SYGVKD. Written as DNA, the CDR3 is TGTGCCATCAGTGAGTCGTCGGGGGGAGGGCCTAATACGCAGTATTTT. Protein sequence: CAISESSGGGPNTQYF.

This clonotype was detected once. V is TRBV4-1 and J is TRBJ2-1; weak D call: TRBD2 (7 bases). V lost 1 base and J lost 7, with 23 bases in between. There are 18 residues in the CDR3. CDR1 is MGHRA, CDR2 YSYEKL, per germline. DNA of the CDR3: TGCGCCAGCAGCCAAGGAAAGGCGGGACTATTAGGGGGGAATGAGCAGTTCTTC. Translated: CASSQGKAGLLGGNEQFF.

This clonotype appeared a few times. J is TRBJ1-4 and V is TRBV20-1; D unclear. The ends were cut back, 1 base at V and 8 bases at J, with 23 bases in the middle. CDR3 size: 17 residues. Germline loops: CDR1 DFQATT, CDR2 SNEGSKA (reference sequence). CDR3 DNA sequence: TGCAGTGCTAGAGGGATTGCAACTAAAGAAGGTCGGGAAAAACTGTTTTTT. It is translated as CSARGIATKEGREKLFF.

This clonotype was seen a handful of times. This rearrangement joins TRBV6-1 to TRBJ2-7; 8 positions agree with TRBD1. Germline values: CDR1 MNHNS, CDR2 SASEGT. After removal of 8 bases from V and 4 bases from J, the junction contained 13 bases not matched to a gene. This CDR3 contains 15 residues. This CDR3 reads CASCLSRDRGYEQYF. The DNA of the CDR3 is TGTGCCAGCTGCCTAAGCCGAGACAGGGGTTACGAGCAGTACTTC.

The rearrangement uses TRBV12-3 or TRBV12-4 and TRBJ1-2; TRBD1 matches 7 bases. The CDR3 is 16 amino acids. Trimming at V came to 5 bases and at J to 2 bases, leaving 11 bases not matched to a gene. CDR3 DNA sequence: TGTGCCAGCAGTCTGAGGTTGGGACAGCCCAACTATGGCTACACCTTC. It codes for CASSLRLGQPNYGYTF.

This chain joins TRBV20-1 and TRBJ2-5; the D gene is possibly TRBD1 (6 bases). Between the trimmed V and J ends, which lost 6 bases and 5 bases, there was a span of 16 bases. CDR3 size: 13 residues. Germline V gives CDR1 DFQATT, CDR2 SNEGSKA (reference sequence). The DNA for the CDR3 is TGCAGTGCCCGTGCCAGGGGCATGGAGACCCAGTACTTC. Amino acids: CSARARGMETQYF.

The chain has TRBV12-5 and TRBJ2-7, with D tentatively TRBD1 (6 bases). Per the germline V gene, CDR1 is LGHNT and CDR2 is FRNRAP. CDR3 size: 14 residues. Trimming stripped 2 bases from V and 2 bases from J, with 10 bases between. CDR3 amino acids: CASGLHRAPYEQYF. The CDR3 DNA is TGTGCTAGTGGTTTGCACAGGGCCCCCTACGAGCAGTACTTC.

The J gene is TRBJ2-1, the V gene TRBV7-8; 7 bases are shared with TRBD1. The V gene end was trimmed by 5 bases and the J gene end by 1 base; junction bases not matched to a gene: 5. There are 15 residues in the CDR3. CDR1 SGHVS and CDR2 FQNEAQ come from the germline V gene. CDR3 sequence: CASSIRQGSYNEQFF. The DNA of the CDR3 is TGTGCCAGCAGCATACGACAGGGTTCCTACAATGAGCAGTTCTTC.

This clonotype was counted at least ten times. V gene TRBV10-3 combines with J gene TRBJ1-2, with TRBD1 matching over 9 bases. The CDR3 length is 16 residues. The V gene end was trimmed by 8 bases and the J gene end by 6 bases; junction bases not matched to a gene: 16. The germline V gene encodes CDR1 ENHRY and CDR2 SYGVKD. CDR3 nucleotides: TGTGCCATCCGAGGGCAGGGAGACAGGGGGGCCGATGGCTACACCTTC. Amino acids: CAIRGQGDRGADGYTF.

The chain couples TRBV7-8 to TRBJ2-2; 10 bases are a match to TRBD2. The J segment lost 4 bases and the V segment lost 3 bases, leaving 8 bases of the junction unmatched. The CDR3 extends over 17 amino acids. Germline CDR1 is SGHVS and CDR2 is FQNEAQ. This CDR3 is CASSFSRLAGSTGELFF. Here the CDR3 DNA reads TGTGCCAGCAGCTTCTCTCGACTAGCGGGTAGCACCGGGGAGCTGTTTTTT.

This clonotype was seen more than once but under ten times. CDR3 DNA sequence: TGTGCCAGCAGCTCCGACAGGGACGGCTACACCTTC. It is translated as CASSSDRDGYTF. The chain recombines TRBV7-9 with TRBJ1-2, with 7 bases aligning to TRBD1. The V segment lost 4 bases and the J segment 8 bases; nucleotides outside the gene matches: 4. The germline V gene encodes CDR1 SEHNR and CDR2 FQNEAQ (reference sequence). The CDR3 has 12 amino acids. Combining the CDR3 with reference TRBV7-9 and TRBJ1-2 gives the whole variable domain DTGVSQNPRHKITKRGQNVTFRCDPISEHNRLYWYRQTLGQGPEFLTYFQNEAQLEKSRLLSDRFSAERPKGSFSTLEIQRTEQGDSAMYLCASSSDRDGYTFGSGTRLTVV.

This clonotype was counted between two and nine times. This may be a read error, as it is one base from a much larger clone. This chain uses TRBV11-2 with TRBJ1-2; 7 positions agree with TRBD1. The CDR3 contains 13 residues. Germline CDR1 SGHAT, CDR2 FQNNGV. The trim removed 2 bases at V and 6 bases at J, leaving 3 bases unmatched. CDR3 residues: CASSLTGVDGYTF. The CDR3 nucleotides read TGTGCCAGCAGCTTAACAGGGGTAGATGGCTACACCTTC.

This clonotype was found a few times. The rearrangement links TRBV7-8 to TRBJ2-7; D gene unclear. The V gene lost 2 bases and the J gene lost 3 bases, with 11 bases spanning the gap. The CDR3 sequence is 14 residues long. CDR1 SGHVS and CDR2 FQNEAQ come from the germline V gene. The CDR3 nucleotides read TGTGCCAGCAGCTTAAGACCGAGCTTCTACGAGCAGTACTTC. Protein: CASSLRPSFYEQYF.

This chain links TRBV28 with TRBJ1-1; D is ambiguous. CDR1 and CDR2 from the germline V gene are MDHEN and SYDVKM. The CDR3 is 13 amino acids. Trimming cost V 3 bases and J 7 bases, with 12 bases left between them. The DNA of the CDR3 is TGTGCCAGCAGTTTCTCAACCCTGGGTGAAGCTTTCTTT. Translation gives CASSFSTLGEAFF.

V is TRBV7-2 and J is TRBJ2-1; the D gene is possibly TRBD1 (6 bases). The germline gives CDR1 SGHTA, CDR2 FQGNSA. The length of the CDR3 is 15 residues. With 1 base removed from V and 3 bases from J, the gap between germline ends came to 10 bases. CDR3 protein: CASSLDRAVYNEQFF. As DNA, the CDR3 is TGTGCCAGCAGCTTAGACAGGGCGGTCTACAATGAGCAGTTCTTC.

This clonotype has only a few counts. The chain employs TRBV6-1 and TRBJ2-2; 9 positions match TRBD1. This CDR3 contains 16 residues. J gave up 6 bases and V 4 bases, and 9 bases lay outside the gene matches. CDR1 and CDR2 (germline): MNHNS, SASEGT. The CDR3 nucleotides are TGTGCCAGCAGTGCGGGGGGACAGGGTTTATCCGGGGAGCTGTTTTTT. Encoded protein: CASSAGGQGLSGELFF.

The rearrangement joins TRBV5-1 to TRBJ2-3; the match to TRBD2 covers 14 bases. Germline CDR1 reads SGHRS; CDR2 reads YFSETQ. V was clipped by 5 bases and J by 9 bases; unmatched bases: 11. This CDR3 spans 16 amino acids. CDR3 in DNA: TGCGCCAGCAGAGGGACTAGCGGGGGAGTTCCCCCCACGCAGTATTTT. The encoded protein is CASRGTSGGVPPTQYF.

Only a few counts were recorded for this clonotype. The chain couples TRBV5-8 to TRBJ2-5, with 10 bases aligning to TRBD1. Germline loops: CDR1 SGHTS, CDR2 YDEGEE. This CDR3 region has 14 residues. J gave up 2 bases and V 10 bases, and 8 bases lay outside the gene matches. The CDR3 coding sequence is TGTGCCTCCTGCCAGGACAGGGGGCAAGAGACCCAGTACTTC. It is translated as CASCQDRGQETQYF.

V gene TRBV6-1 combines with J gene TRBJ2-7; 8 nucleotides agree with TRBD1. The junction had 21 bases not matched to a gene; V was cut back by 5 bases and J by 3 bases. CDR3 length: 19 residues. The V gene's germline CDR1 is MNHNS and CDR2 SASEGT. CDR3 region: CASSPEGGVQGAALYEQYF. The CDR3 DNA reads as TGTGCCAGCAGTCCGGAGGGGGGTGTGCAGGGGGCGGCCCTCTACGAGCAGTACTTC.

V and J are TRBV6-1 and TRBJ2-7, with 7 bases fitting TRBD2. The V gene end was trimmed by 1 base and the J gene end by 2 bases; junction bases not matched to a gene: 5. The germline V gene encodes CDR1 MNHNS and CDR2 SASEGT. The CDR3 is 15 residues long. CDR3 DNA: TGTGCCAGCAGTGAAGGTGGCGGGAGTACCTACGAGCAGTACTTC. It codes for CASSEGGGSTYEQYF.

This clonotype was seen ten or more times. This chain joins TRBV4-1 and TRBJ2-1; TRBD2 matches at 10 bases. J was trimmed by 1 base and V by 3 bases; bases with no gene match: 0. CDR3 size: 15 residues. Germline values: CDR1 MGHRA, CDR2 YSYEKL. The CDR3 DNA reads TGCGCCAGCAGCCAGACTAGCGGGTCCTACAATGAGCAGTTCTTC. It translates to CASSQTSGSYNEQFF.

This chain links TRBV6-5 with TRBJ2-1, with 11 bases that match TRBD2. This CDR3 is 17 amino acids long. CDR1 and CDR2 from the germline V gene are MNHEY and SVGAGI. The trim removed 4 bases at V and 5 bases at J, leaving 10 bases unmatched. CDR3 sequence reads: CASSWGLMTSGNNEQFF. CDR3 nucleotides: TGTGCCAGCAGTTGGGGCCTCATGACTAGCGGGAACAATGAGCAGTTCTTC.